The next 2 T cell receptor beta chains were all read from a single sample in a study of HIV-infected patients and healthy controls. The repertoire came from unfractionated whole blood and reflected all unsorted peripheral T cells. Alpha and beta constant-region primers primed reverse transcription of around 500 ng RNA. Each of the alpha and beta chains got its own library through chain-specific third strand synthesis with indices. A single record per CDR3 protein comes from TCRdb applying MiXCR to the 5' RACE reads. The sample has about 15,000 distinct CDR3 sequences; roughly 7.7% are singletons. Sequences were obtained from blood. These receptors originate from an adult in good health.

The V and J genes are TRBV12-3 or TRBV12-4 and TRBJ1-1, with D unresolved. This CDR3 has 14 residues. V was shortened by 1 base and J by 2 bases, with 8 bases between the two germline ends. CDR3 loop: CASSLGRTNTEAFF. CDR3 DNA sequence: TGTGCCAGCAGTTTAGGACGTACAAACACTGAAGCTTTCTTT.

This clonotype appeared many times. The chain joins TRBV27 to TRBJ1-1; D remains unclear. Looked up from germline, CDR1 is MNHEY and CDR2 is SMNVEV (reference sequence). The CDR3 has 13 amino acids. V was clipped by 2 bases and J by 6 bases, with 10 bases between them. CDR3 DNA sequence: TGTGCCAGCAGTTTAAGGATAGAGGCTGAAGCTTTCTTT. It specifies CASSLRIEAEAFF.